This T cell receptor beta chain came from a study of blood T cell repertoires in COVID-19. Study-level background: Acute and convalescent COVID-19 samples came from the United States, Italy and Spain.

Clones were read by immunoSEQ multiplex PCR, and TCRdb kept only the in-frame ones, dropping some. Among 100,000 to 150,000 clones, about four fifths were seen once, and the ten largest hold roughly 17%. The sample was peripheral blood. This receptor was identified in a man aged 55 to 70 with active or convalescent COVID-19.

CDR3 in amino acids: CASSPDRDREQFF. For the CDR3, the DNA is TGTGCCAGCAGCCCGGACAGGGATCGGGAGCAGTTCTTC. The chain joins TRBV4-2 to TRBJ2-1, with 8 bases matching TRBD1. CDR3 length equals 13 residues. V lost 4 bases and J lost 10; bases outside the gene matches: 6. CDR1 and CDR2 from the germline V gene are LGHNA and YNFKEQ.